This T cell receptor (beta chain) was sequenced for a study of T-cell memory formation after mild COVID-19. Concerning this clonotype itself: Antigen specificity is unknown.

With constant-segment primers, 5'RACE yielded cDNA libraries of TCR alpha and TCR beta that carried sample barcodes and UMIs. TCRdb re-derived calls from the 5' RACE reads in MiXCR, one entry per CDR3 protein. The sample includes around 300,000 distinct CDR3 sequences, around 15% seen only once; the top ten take 22%. Study results and caveats: Contracting CD8+ clones were enriched in EMRA, CD4+ mainly in CM and EM. From day 15 to 85, contracting clones were balanced between CD4 and CD8, whereas later expanders leaned toward CD4+. Memory sampled before infection contained some responding clones, suggesting cross-reactive memory joined.

The junction had 8 bases not matched to a gene; V was cut back by 2 bases and J by 7 bases. The CDR3 consists of 18 residues. Germline V gene data show CDR1 as MNHEY and CDR2 as SVGEGT. This TCR was sampled from a young man who had mild COVID-19 (a few samples of this study predate the infection). Cell type and time point are not known. The V call is TRBV6-2 or TRBV6-3, the J call TRBJ2-2, with TRBD2 matching 15 bases. The sequenced sample consisted of PBMCs or a T cell subset sorted from them (not recorded which). Written as DNA, the CDR3 is TGTGCCAGCAGTTACGGACTAGCGGGGGGGCCGGTGTACGGGGAGCTGTTTTTT. Translated, it gives CASSYGLAGGPVYGELFF.